What follows are 14 T cell receptor beta chains derived from one specimen sequenced in a study of a mutant IDH1 vaccine in newly diagnosed glioma. Method: immunoSEQ multiplex PCR; TCRdb's copy keeps in-frame clones and lacks some. Of approximately 100,000 clones in the sample, about 90% were seen once. Time point specified: baseline, week 1 (first vaccination visit). The treatment: pre-vaccination baseline after standard-of-care therapy. The sample consisted of PBMCs, taken from a glioma patient treated with radiotherapy, temozolomide or both. Every receptor here comes from a woman aged 45-65 years with glioma.

The chain is built from TRBV19 and TRBJ2-1; 8 nucleotides agree with TRBD1. The length of the CDR3 is 12 residues. Germline lookup yields CDR1 LNHDA and CDR2 SQIVND (reference sequence). Germline trimming cut 5 bases from V and 9 bases from J; bases unmatched to any gene: 3. The CDR3 protein is CASSFGQGEQFF. The CDR3 coding sequence is TGTGCCAGTAGTTTTGGACAGGGTGAGCAGTTCTTC.

This chain joins TRBV18 and TRBJ2-5; D uncertain. CDR3 length: 14 amino acids. Germline-derived CDR1 and CDR2 are KGHSH and LQKENI. The V end lost 1 base, the J end lost 3 bases, and 9 bases lay between the germline ends. CDR3 bases: TGTGCCAGCTCACCACGGTCAGAAAAAGAGACCCAGTACTTC. This codes for CASSPRSEKETQYF.

This clone was seen only a few times. Other DNA sequences from this sample encode an identical CDR3 as well. The chain combines TRBV11-3 with TRBJ1-1, with D possibly being TRBD1 (6 bases). This CDR3 is 13 amino acids long. The V end lost 5 bases, the J end lost 4 bases, and 11 bases lay between the germline ends. Germline CDR1 reads SGHNT; CDR2 reads YENEEA. As DNA, the CDR3 is TGTGCCAGCAGCCCCAGGGGAGGCACTGAAGCTTTCTTT. Amino acid sequence: CASSPRGGTEAFF. Looking up the rest from reference TRBV11-3 and TRBJ1-1 gives the full variable domain: EAGVVQSPRYKIIEKKQPVAFWCNPISGHNTLYWYLQNLGQGPELLIRYENEEAVDDSQLPKDRFSAERLKGVDSTLKIQPAELGDSAVYLCASSPRGGTEAFFGQGTRLTVV.

The rearrangement uses TRBV6-1 and TRBJ1-4; D may be TRBD1 (5 bases). The CDR3 contains 14 residues. From germline, CDR1 is MNHNS and CDR2 SASEGT. V lost 6 bases, J lost 4 bases, and 12 bases lay in between. CDR3 in amino acids: CASRPGTDNEKLFF. CDR3 DNA sequence: TGTGCCAGCAGACCCGGGACGGATAATGAAAAACTGTTTTTT.

This chain uses TRBV27 with TRBJ1-2; 10 bases line up with TRBD1. The CDR3 extends over 18 amino acids. V lost 3 bases to trimming and J lost 0 bases; unmatched junction nucleotides: 10. Looked up from germline, CDR1 is MNHEY and CDR2 is SMNVEV (reference sequence). The CDR3 nucleotides are TGTGCCAGCAGTTTCCTTGGGACAGGGGCCTTCTCTAACTATGGCTACACCTTC. The encoded protein is CASSFLGTGAFSNYGYTF.

The chain has TRBV29-1 and TRBJ1-3; maybe TRBD1 (5 bases). CDR1 is SQVTM and CDR2 is ANQGSEA in the germline V gene. The ends were cut back, 0 bases at V and 6 bases at J, with 12 bases in the middle. The CDR3 loop spans 14 amino acids. CDR3 sequence: CSVEDPRGINTIYF. DNA of the CDR3: TGCAGCGTTGAAGACCCAAGGGGAATAAACACCATATATTTT.

The rearrangement joins TRBV15 to TRBJ2-1, with D possibly being TRBD2 (6 bases). The V end lost 3 bases, the J end lost 5 bases, and 20 bases lay between the germline ends. The germline gives CDR1 LNHNV, CDR2 YYDKDF (reference sequence). The CDR3 runs 17 residues. DNA for the CDR3: TGTGCCACCAGCAGGGAGGGCTGGTCCGGTGAGGACAATGAGCAGTTCTTC. The encoded protein is CATSREGWSGEDNEQFF.

This clone occurred once. V and J are TRBV2 and TRBJ1-2, with a weak D call TRBD1 (5 bases). Trimming shortened V by 4 bases and J by 7 bases, and 19 bases separated the two germline ends. Germline CDR1 reads SNHLY; CDR2 reads FYNNEI. This CDR3 spans 15 amino acids. This chain's CDR3 is CASSGRRAEGFGYTF. As DNA, the CDR3 is TGTGCCAGCAGTGGTCGCAGGGCGGAGGGTTTTGGCTACACCTTC.

V gene TRBV6-6 combines with J gene TRBJ1-1, with unresolved D. CDR3 size: 11 residues. Germline V gives CDR1 MNHNY, CDR2 SVGAGI (reference sequence). Trimming removed 8 bases from V and 3 bases from J, with 7 bases in between. In nucleotides, the CDR3 is TGTGCCAGCGGCTACGACACTGAAGCTTTCTTT. Its protein product is CASGYDTEAFF.

The V call is TRBV11-3, the J call TRBJ2-1; the match to TRBD1 covers 12 bases. Germline assignment: CDR1 SGHNT and CDR2 YENEEA. The CDR3 contains 16 residues. The J segment lost 7 bases and the V segment lost 4 bases, leaving 8 bases of the junction unmatched. CDR3 nucleotides: TGTGCCAGCAGCTACTCCGGGACAGGGGGCGAGAATGAGCAGTTCTTC. Amino acids: CASSYSGTGGENEQFF. Full variable domain (outside the CDR3, taken from reference TRBV11-3 and TRBJ2-1): EAGVVQSPRYKIIEKKQPVAFWCNPISGHNTLYWYLQNLGQGPELLIRYENEEAVDDSQLPKDRFSAERLKGVDSTLKIQPAELGDSAVYLCASSYSGTGGENEQFFGPGTRLTVL.

The chain has TRBV5-1 and TRBJ1-4; TRBD1 aligns across 7 bases. This CDR3 comprises 16 residues. The trim removed 4 bases at V and 5 bases at J, leaving 11 bases unmatched. Germline V gives CDR1 SGHRS, CDR2 YFSETQ. CDR3 region: CASSPGETGSNEKLFF. The CDR3 DNA reads as TGCGCCAGCAGCCCAGGCGAGACAGGGAGCAATGAAAAACTGTTTTTT. Full variable domain (rest looked up from reference TRBV5-1 and TRBJ1-4): KAGVTQTPRYLIKTRGQQVTLSCSPISGHRSVSWYQQTPGQGLQFLFEYFSETQRNKGNFPGRFSGRQFSNSRSEMNVSTLELGDSALYLCASSPGETGSNEKLFFGSGTQLSVL.

This sequence joins TRBV6-5 and TRBJ2-1; no definite D call. This CDR3 is 15 amino acids long. Germline assignment: CDR1 MNHEY and CDR2 SVGAGI. V was pared by 2 bases and J by 5 bases, with 13 bases between. CDR3 nucleotides: TGTGCCAGCAGTTACCAACCGTCTACCCACAATGAGCAGTTCTTC. The encoded protein is CASSYQPSTHNEQFF.

V is TRBV6-5 and J is TRBJ1-6; D not resolved. The CDR3 is made up of 13 amino acids. V lost 5 bases and J 7 bases, leaving 9 bases between the germline ends. Germline V gene data show CDR1 as MNHEY and CDR2 as SVGAGI. The CDR3 coding sequence is TGTGCCAGCAGTGACGGATACAATTCACCCCTCCACTTT. Its translation: CASSDGYNSPLHF.

V usage is TRBV7-2 and J usage is TRBJ2-5; 8 nucleotides line up with TRBD1. The end of the DNA aligns better with TRBJ2-7, so the J call may be wrong. The germline V gene has CDR1 SGHTA and CDR2 FQGNSA. CDR3 length equals 13 residues. CDR3: CASNTDRGHEQYF. In nucleotides, the CDR3 is TGTGCCAGCAATACCGACAGGGGTCACGAGCAGTACTTC.